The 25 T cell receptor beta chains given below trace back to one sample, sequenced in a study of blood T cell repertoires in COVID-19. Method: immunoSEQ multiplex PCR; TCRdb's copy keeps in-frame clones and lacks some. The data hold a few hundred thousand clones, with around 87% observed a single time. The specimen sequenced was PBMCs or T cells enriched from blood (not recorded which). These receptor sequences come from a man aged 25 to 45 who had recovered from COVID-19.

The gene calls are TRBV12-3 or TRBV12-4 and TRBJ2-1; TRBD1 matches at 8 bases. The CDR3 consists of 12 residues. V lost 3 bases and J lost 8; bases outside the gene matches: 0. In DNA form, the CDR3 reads TGTGCCAGCAGTTTGACAGGGGATGAGCAGTTCTTC. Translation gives CASSLTGDEQFF.

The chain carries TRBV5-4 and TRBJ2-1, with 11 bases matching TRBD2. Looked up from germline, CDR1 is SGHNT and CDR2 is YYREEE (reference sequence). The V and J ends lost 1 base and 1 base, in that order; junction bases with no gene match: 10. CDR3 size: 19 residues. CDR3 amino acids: CASSLKVISGRGSYNEQFF. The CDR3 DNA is TGTGCCAGCAGCTTGAAGGTTATTAGCGGGAGGGGGTCCTACAATGAGCAGTTCTTC.

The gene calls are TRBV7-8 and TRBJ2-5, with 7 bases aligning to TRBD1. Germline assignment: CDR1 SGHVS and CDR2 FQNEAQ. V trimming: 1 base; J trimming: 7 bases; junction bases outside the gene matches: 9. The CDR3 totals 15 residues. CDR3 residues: CASSLETVQGLTQYF. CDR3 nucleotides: TGTGCCAGCAGCTTAGAGACGGTACAGGGGTTGACCCAGTACTTC.

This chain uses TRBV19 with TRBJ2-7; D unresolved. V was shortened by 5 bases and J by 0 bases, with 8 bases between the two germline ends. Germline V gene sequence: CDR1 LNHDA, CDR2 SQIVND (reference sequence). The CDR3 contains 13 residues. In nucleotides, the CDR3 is TGTGCCAGTAGTTTTGGCCGCTCCTACGAGCAGTACTTC. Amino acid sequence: CASSFGRSYEQYF.

Written as DNA, the CDR3 is TGTGCCAGCAGCTTACCGGACAGGGTGATTGATGACGGTGAAGCTTTCTTT. It yields the protein CASSLPDRVIDDGEAFF. The chain recombines TRBV5-6 with TRBJ1-1, with 8 bases identical to TRBD1. CDR1 is SGHDT, CDR2 YYEEEE, per germline. This CDR3 is built from 17 residues. V shed 2 bases, J shed 7 bases, and the junction held 16 bases outside the gene matches.

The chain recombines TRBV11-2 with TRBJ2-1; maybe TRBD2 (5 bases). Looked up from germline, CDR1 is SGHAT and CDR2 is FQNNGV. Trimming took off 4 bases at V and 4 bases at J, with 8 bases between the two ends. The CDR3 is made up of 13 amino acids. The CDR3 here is CASSSTKYNEQFF. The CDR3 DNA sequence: TGTGCCAGCAGCTCGACTAAATACAATGAGCAGTTCTTC.

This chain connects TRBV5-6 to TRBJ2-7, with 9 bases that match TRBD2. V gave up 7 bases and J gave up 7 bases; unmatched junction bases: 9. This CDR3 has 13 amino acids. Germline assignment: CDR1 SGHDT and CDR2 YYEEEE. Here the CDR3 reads CASFQAGGSEQYF. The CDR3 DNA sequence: TGTGCCAGCTTCCAGGCGGGGGGGAGTGAGCAGTACTTC.

The CDR3 here is CASSGAGVGNEQYF. As DNA, the CDR3 is TGTGCCAGCAGCGGAGCGGGAGTGGGGAACGAGCAGTACTTC. The rearrangement uses TRBV5-6 and TRBJ2-7; 8 bases align to TRBD2. V gave up 4 bases and J gave up 5 bases; unmatched junction bases: 8. In germline, CDR1 is SGHDT, CDR2 YYEEEE. This CDR3 spans 14 amino acids.

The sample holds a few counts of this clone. In DNA form, the CDR3 reads TGTGCCAGCAGTTTGGCTGATCCCGGCTACACCTTC. As protein: CASSLADPGYTF. The chain employs TRBV6-5 and TRBJ1-2; D ambiguous. CDR1 and CDR2 from the germline V gene are MNHEY and SVGAGI. V lost 4 bases to trimming and J lost 8 bases, with 11 bases between them. CDR3 size: 12 residues.

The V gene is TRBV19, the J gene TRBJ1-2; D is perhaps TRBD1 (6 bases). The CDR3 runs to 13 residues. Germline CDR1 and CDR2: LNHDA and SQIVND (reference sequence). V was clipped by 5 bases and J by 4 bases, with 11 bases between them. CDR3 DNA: TGTGCCAGTAGTTTAAACAGGGTCTATGGCTACACCTTC. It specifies CASSLNRVYGYTF. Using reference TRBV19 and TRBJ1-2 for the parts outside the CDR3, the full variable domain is DGGITQSPKYLFRKEGQNVTLSCEQNLNHDAMYWYRQDPGQGLRLIYYSQIVNDFQKGDIAEGYSVSREKKESFPLTVTSAQKNPTAFYLCASSLNRVYGYTFGSGTRLTVV.

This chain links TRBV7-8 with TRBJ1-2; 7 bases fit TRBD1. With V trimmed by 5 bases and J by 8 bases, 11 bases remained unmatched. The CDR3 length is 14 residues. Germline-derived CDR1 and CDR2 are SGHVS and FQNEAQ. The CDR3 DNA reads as TGTGCCAGCAGCCTAACGACAGGGCTAGTAGGCTACACCTTC. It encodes CASSLTTGLVGYTF.

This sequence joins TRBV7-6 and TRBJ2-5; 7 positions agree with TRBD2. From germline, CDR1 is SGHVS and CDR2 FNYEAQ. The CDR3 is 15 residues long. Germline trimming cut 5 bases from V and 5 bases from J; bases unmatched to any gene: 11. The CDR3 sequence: CASSGQQVGGETQYF. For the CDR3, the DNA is TGTGCCAGCAGCGGTCAACAGGTCGGGGGGGAGACCCAGTACTTC.

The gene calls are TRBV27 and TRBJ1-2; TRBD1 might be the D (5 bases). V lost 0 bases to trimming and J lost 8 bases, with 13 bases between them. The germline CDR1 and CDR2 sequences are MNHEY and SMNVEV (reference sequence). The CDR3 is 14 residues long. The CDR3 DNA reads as TGTGCCAGCAGTTTATCGACTTCAGGGCTCGGCTACACCTTC. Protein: CASSLSTSGLGYTF.

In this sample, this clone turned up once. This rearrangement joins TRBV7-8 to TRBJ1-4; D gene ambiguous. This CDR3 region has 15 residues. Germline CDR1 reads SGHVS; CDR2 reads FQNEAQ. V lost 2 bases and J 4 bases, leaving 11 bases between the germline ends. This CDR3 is CASSLLGSGNEKLFF. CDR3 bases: TGTGCCAGCAGCTTATTGGGGAGCGGTAATGAAAAACTGTTTTTT. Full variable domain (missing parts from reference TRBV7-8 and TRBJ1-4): GAGVSQSPRYKVAKRGQDVALRCDPISGHVSLFWYQQALGQGPEFLTYFQNEAQLDKSGLPSDRFFAERPEGSVSTLKIQRTQQEDSAVYLCASSLLGSGNEKLFFGSGTQLSVL.

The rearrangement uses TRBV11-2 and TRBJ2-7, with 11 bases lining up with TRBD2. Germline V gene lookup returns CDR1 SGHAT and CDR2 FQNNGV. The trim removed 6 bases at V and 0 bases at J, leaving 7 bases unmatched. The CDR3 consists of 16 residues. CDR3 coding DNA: TGTGCCAGCAGACGGACTAGCGGGCTAAGCTCCTACGAGCAGTACTTC. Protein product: CASRRTSGLSSYEQYF.

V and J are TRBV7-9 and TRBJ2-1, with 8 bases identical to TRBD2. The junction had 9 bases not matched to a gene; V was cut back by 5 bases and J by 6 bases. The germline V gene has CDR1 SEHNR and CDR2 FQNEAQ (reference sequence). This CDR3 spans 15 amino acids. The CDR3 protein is CASSTGAGEINEQFF. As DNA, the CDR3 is TGTGCCAGCAGCACGGGAGCGGGAGAAATCAATGAGCAGTTCTTC.

The CDR3: CASSLALAVEQFF. CDR3 DNA: TGTGCCAGCAGCTTAGCGCTAGCTGTTGAGCAGTTCTTC. The chain recombines TRBV11-2 with TRBJ2-1; a possible D gene is TRBD2 (5 bases). V was cut by 1 base and J by 9 bases, with 10 bases left in between. Germline CDR1 reads SGHAT; CDR2 reads FQNNGV. The CDR3 is made up of 13 amino acids.

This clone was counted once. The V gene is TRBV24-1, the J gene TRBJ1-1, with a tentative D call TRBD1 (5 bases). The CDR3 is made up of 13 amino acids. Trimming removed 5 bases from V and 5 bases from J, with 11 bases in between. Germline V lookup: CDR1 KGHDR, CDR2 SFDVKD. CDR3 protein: CATSGAGRTEAFF. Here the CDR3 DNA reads TGTGCCACCAGTGGGGCAGGGAGGACTGAAGCTTTCTTT.

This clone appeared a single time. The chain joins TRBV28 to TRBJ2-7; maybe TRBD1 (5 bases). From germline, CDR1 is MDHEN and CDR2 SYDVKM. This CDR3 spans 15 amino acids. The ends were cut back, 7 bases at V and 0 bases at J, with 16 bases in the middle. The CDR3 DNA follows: TGTGCCAGCACCCCGGACACTTTAAACTCCTACGAGCAGTACTTC. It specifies CASTPDTLNSYEQYF.

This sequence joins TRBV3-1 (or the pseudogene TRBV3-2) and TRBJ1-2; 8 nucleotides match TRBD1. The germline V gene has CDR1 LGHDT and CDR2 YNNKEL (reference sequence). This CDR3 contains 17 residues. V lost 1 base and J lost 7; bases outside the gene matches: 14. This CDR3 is CASSQGGMGQVASGYTF. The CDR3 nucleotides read TGTGCCAGCAGCCAAGGGGGCATGGGACAGGTAGCTTCTGGCTACACCTTC.

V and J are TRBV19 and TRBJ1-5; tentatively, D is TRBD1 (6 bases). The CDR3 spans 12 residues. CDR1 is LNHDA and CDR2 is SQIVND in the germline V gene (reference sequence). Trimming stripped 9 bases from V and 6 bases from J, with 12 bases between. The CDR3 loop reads CASSGGGQPQHF. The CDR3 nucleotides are TGTGCCAGCAGCGGGGGCGGTCAGCCCCAGCATTTT.

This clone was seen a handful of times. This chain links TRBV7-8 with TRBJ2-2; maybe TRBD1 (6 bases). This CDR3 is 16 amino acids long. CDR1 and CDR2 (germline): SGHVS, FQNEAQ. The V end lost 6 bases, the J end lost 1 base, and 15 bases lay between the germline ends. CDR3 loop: CASSPTQGKNTGELFF. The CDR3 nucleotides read TGTGCCAGCAGTCCTACACAGGGAAAGAACACCGGGGAGCTGTTTTTT.

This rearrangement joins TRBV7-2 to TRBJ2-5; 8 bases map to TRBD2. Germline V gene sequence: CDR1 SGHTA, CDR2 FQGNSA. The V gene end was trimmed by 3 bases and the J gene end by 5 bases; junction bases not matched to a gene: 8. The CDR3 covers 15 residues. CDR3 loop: CASSFPGRGEETQYF. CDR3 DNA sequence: TGTGCCAGCAGCTTCCCCGGGAGGGGGGAGGAGACCCAGTACTTC.

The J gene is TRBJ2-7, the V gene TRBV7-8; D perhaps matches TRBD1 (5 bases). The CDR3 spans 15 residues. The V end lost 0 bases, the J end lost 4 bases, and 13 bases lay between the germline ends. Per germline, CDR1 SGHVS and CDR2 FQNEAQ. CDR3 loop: CASSLATVTQYEQYF. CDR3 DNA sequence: TGTGCCAGCAGCTTAGCGACAGTGACACAATACGAGCAGTACTTC.

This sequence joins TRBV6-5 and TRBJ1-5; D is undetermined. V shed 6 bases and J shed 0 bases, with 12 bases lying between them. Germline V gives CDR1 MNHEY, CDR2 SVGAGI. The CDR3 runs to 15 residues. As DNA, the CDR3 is TGTGCCAGCAGGAGGGAGCCGTATAGCAATCAGCCCCAGCATTTT. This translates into CASRREPYSNQPQHF.